This entry lists 18 T cell receptor beta chains sequenced from one sample in a study of technical replicates of blood from a few donors. Produced via immunoSEQ multiplex PCR; TCRdb's table is partial and in-frame only. Of 55,000 to 80,000 clones in the sample, roughly 90% were seen once. The sample taken for sequencing was T cells isolated from PBMCs. Receptors originate from a human donor in good health.

Written as DNA, the CDR3 is TGTGCCAGCAGTTACTCGGCGGGAGGGCAAGAGACCCAGTACTTC. Translation: CASSYSAGGQETQYF. The chain has TRBV6-5 and TRBJ2-5, with TRBD2 matching over 9 bases. The CDR3 totals 15 residues. Germline-derived CDR1 and CDR2 are MNHEY and SVGAGI. Trimming removed 0 bases from V and 2 bases from J; junction bases left unmatched: 1.

This chain joins TRBV19 and TRBJ1-1; a weak D match, TRBD1 (6 bases). Trimming took off 5 bases at V and 2 bases at J, with 12 bases between the two ends. Germline values: CDR1 LNHDA, CDR2 SQIVND (reference sequence). CDR3 length: 14 amino acids. The CDR3 here is CASSSGTHNTEAFF. The CDR3, as DNA: TGTGCCAGTAGTTCAGGGACACACAACACTGAAGCTTTCTTT. The whole variable domain, filled in from reference TRBV19 and TRBJ1-1, reads DGGITQSPKYLFRKEGQNVTLSCEQNLNHDAMYWYRQDPGQGLRLIYYSQIVNDFQKGDIAEGYSVSREKKESFPLTVTSAQKNPTAFYLCASSSGTHNTEAFFGQGTRLTVV.

This clone was counted a single time. The chain is built from TRBV19 and TRBJ2-7; TRBD2 is a possible D gene (7 bases). Germline V gene lookup returns CDR1 LNHDA and CDR2 SQIVND (reference sequence). The V end lost 4 bases, the J end lost 5 bases, and 18 bases lay between the germline ends. There are 15 residues in the CDR3. CDR3 sequence: CASSREGEWGNEQYF. In DNA form, the CDR3 reads TGTGCCAGTAGTAGGGAGGGGGAGTGGGGCAACGAGCAGTACTTC.

This chain connects TRBV7-9 to TRBJ2-3, with 7 bases that match TRBD2. Germline-derived CDR1 and CDR2 are SEHNR and FQNEAQ (reference sequence). V was pared by 8 bases and J by 1 base, with 9 bases of the junction left unmatched. The CDR3 length is 15 residues. The CDR3 region has the DNA TGTGCCAGCCTATCGACTAGCCTCGGCACAGATACGCAGTATTTT. Protein sequence: CASLSTSLGTDTQYF.

The chain couples TRBV19 to TRBJ1-5; TRBD1 is a possible D gene (5 bases). Germline CDR1 is LNHDA and CDR2 is SQIVND (reference sequence). The V end was cut by 3 bases, the J end by 6 bases, with 9 bases between. This CDR3 spans 13 amino acids. CDR3 residues: CASSIRETQPQHF. The CDR3, as DNA: TGTGCCAGTAGTATCAGGGAAACTCAGCCCCAGCATTTT.

This clone occurred once. The J gene is TRBJ2-2, the V gene TRBV30; D ambiguous. The V gene's germline CDR1 is GTSNPN and CDR2 SVGIG (reference sequence). This CDR3 comprises 16 residues. Between the trimmed V and J ends, which lost 5 bases and 0 bases, there was a span of 16 bases. In nucleotides, the CDR3 is TGTGCCTGGGGCCCCAGTCATTCCTCGAACACCGGGGAGCTGTTTTTT. This codes for CAWGPSHSSNTGELFF.

CDR3 sequence: CASSVGGDIQYF. CDR3 DNA sequence: TGTGCCAGCAGCGTAGGCGGGGACATTCAGTACTTC. The V gene is TRBV9, the J gene TRBJ2-4; D may be TRBD2 (6 bases). The V end lost 0 bases, the J end lost 8 bases, and 6 bases lay between the germline ends. This CDR3 is 12 amino acids long. CDR1 and CDR2 from the germline V gene are SGDLS and YYNGEE.

This chain joins TRBV6-6 and TRBJ2-7; 10 positions match TRBD2. Trimming removed 0 bases from V and 2 bases from J; junction bases left unmatched: 4. Germline CDR1 is MNHNY and CDR2 is SVGAGI (reference sequence). CDR3 length: 16 residues. The CDR3 loop reads CASSYSILAGAYEQYF. CDR3 bases: TGTGCCAGCAGTTACTCGATCCTAGCGGGAGCCTACGAGCAGTACTTC.

The chain links TRBV29-1 to TRBJ2-1, with 13 positions matching TRBD2. Germline V gene sequence: CDR1 SQVTM, CDR2 ANQGSEA. V trimming: 6 bases; J trimming: 8 bases; junction bases outside the gene matches: 13. The CDR3 runs to 16 residues. The CDR3 DNA reads TGCAGCGTCGATCAGGGTTGGACTAGCGGGAGCTATGAGCAGTTCTTC. This codes for CSVDQGWTSGSYEQFF.

This clone has a handful of counts. This sequence joins TRBV29-1 and TRBJ1-1; no clear D. The CDR3 covers 12 residues. The germline V gene encodes CDR1 SQVTM and CDR2 ANQGSEA. V was cut by 4 bases and J by 4 bases, with 10 bases left in between. The CDR3 loop is CSVASRITEAFF. DNA for the CDR3: TGCAGCGTTGCTAGTCGTATCACTGAAGCTTTCTTT.

The rearrangement uses TRBV5-1 and TRBJ1-4, with 9 positions matching TRBD1. J gave up 0 bases and V 10 bases, and 13 bases lay outside the gene matches. Germline V lookup: CDR1 SGHRS, CDR2 YFSETQ. The CDR3 contains 17 residues. The CDR3 sequence is CAACEGTGGATNEKLFF. CDR3 DNA sequence: TGCGCCGCATGCGAGGGTACAGGGGGCGCAACTAATGAAAAACTGTTTTTT.

V is TRBV5-6 and J is TRBJ1-1; possibly TRBD1 for D (5 bases). This CDR3 has 14 amino acids. CDR1 is SGHDT and CDR2 is YYEEEE in the germline V gene. Trimming cost V 5 bases and J 8 bases, with 19 bases left between them. In DNA form, the CDR3 reads TGTGCCAGCAGTTCCGTTTCTGGGGCGCTGGAAGCTTTCTTT. It encodes CASSSVSGALEAFF.

This rearrangement joins TRBV11-1 to TRBJ1-5; D remains unclear. The germline gives CDR1 SGHAT, CDR2 FQDESV (reference sequence). With 0 bases removed from V and 4 bases from J, the gap between germline ends came to 4 bases. The CDR3 loop spans 13 amino acids. CDR3 nucleotides: TGTGCCAGCAGCTTAGCTCGGAATCAGCCCCAGCATTTT. Translating gives CASSLARNQPQHF.

The chain is built from TRBV2 and TRBJ1-5; maybe TRBD1 (6 bases). V lost 4 bases to trimming and J lost 9 bases, with 19 bases between them. Germline CDR1 and CDR2: SNHLY and FYNNEI. CDR3 size: 15 residues. CDR3 in amino acids: CASSGPGQLNGPQHF. In nucleotides, the CDR3 is TGTGCCAGCAGTGGCCCCGGACAGCTAAACGGGCCCCAGCATTTT.

This chain links TRBV7-2 with TRBJ2-3, with D tentatively TRBD2 (5 bases). Germline lookup yields CDR1 SGHTA and CDR2 FQGNSA. V lost 3 bases and J 3 bases, leaving 16 bases between the germline ends. CDR3 length: 16 residues. CDR3 nucleotide sequence: TGTGCCAGCAGCTTTGAGGGCCTGGTCAGTACAGATACGCAGTATTTT. Translated: CASSFEGLVSTDTQYF.

The table lists this clone with a count of one. The chain links TRBV2 to TRBJ2-7; 7 nucleotides agree with TRBD1. The CDR3 is 12 amino acids. CDR1 and CDR2 (germline): SNHLY, FYNNEI. The trim removed 6 bases at V and 6 bases at J, leaving 5 bases unmatched. Here the CDR3 DNA reads TGTGCCAGCAGGGAGACAGGGTTCGAGCAGTACTTC. Translated: CASRETGFEQYF.

The chain recombines TRBV7-9 with TRBJ1-4; no reliable D call. This CDR3 is built from 11 residues. Between the trimmed V and J ends, which lost 5 bases and 5 bases, there was a span of 3 bases. Germline V lookup: CDR1 SEHNR, CDR2 FQNEAQ (reference sequence). CDR3 bases: TGTGCCAGCAGCCTCAATGAAAAACTGTTTTTT. Translated: CASSLNEKLFF.

A single count supports this clone. The junction departs from germline at one end; a sequencing error may be responsible. V gene TRBV30 combines with J gene TRBJ2-7, with D possibly TRBD2 on 6 matching bases. The germline CDR1 and CDR2 sequences are GTSNPN and SVGIG (reference sequence). The CDR3 has 11 amino acids. The CDR3 loop is CAWSAPGTLKF. The CDR3 nucleotides are TGTGCCTGGAGTGCCCCCGGGACTCTAAAGTTC.